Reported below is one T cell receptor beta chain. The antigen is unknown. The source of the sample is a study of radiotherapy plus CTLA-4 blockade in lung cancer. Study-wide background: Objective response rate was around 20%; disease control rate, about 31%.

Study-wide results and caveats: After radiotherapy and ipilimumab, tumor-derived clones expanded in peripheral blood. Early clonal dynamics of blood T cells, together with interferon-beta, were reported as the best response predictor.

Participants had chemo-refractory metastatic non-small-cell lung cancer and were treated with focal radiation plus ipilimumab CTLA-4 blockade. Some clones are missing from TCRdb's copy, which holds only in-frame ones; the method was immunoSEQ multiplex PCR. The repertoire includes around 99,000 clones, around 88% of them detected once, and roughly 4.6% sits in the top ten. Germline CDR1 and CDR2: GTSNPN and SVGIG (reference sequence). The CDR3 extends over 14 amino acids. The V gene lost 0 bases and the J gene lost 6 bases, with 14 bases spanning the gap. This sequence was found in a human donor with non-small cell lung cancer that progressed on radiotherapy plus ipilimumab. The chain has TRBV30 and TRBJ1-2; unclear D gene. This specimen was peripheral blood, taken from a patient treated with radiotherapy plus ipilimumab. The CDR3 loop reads CAWSVSGLGHGYTF. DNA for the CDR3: TGTGCCTGGAGTGTATCCGGGCTCGGGCATGGCTACACCTTC. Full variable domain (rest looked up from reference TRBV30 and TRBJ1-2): SQTIHQWPATLVQPVGSPLSLECTVEGTSNPNLYWYRQAAGRGLQLLFYSVGIGQISSEVPQNLSASRPQDRQFILSSKKLLLSDSGFYLCAWSVSGLGHGYTFGSGTRLTVV.